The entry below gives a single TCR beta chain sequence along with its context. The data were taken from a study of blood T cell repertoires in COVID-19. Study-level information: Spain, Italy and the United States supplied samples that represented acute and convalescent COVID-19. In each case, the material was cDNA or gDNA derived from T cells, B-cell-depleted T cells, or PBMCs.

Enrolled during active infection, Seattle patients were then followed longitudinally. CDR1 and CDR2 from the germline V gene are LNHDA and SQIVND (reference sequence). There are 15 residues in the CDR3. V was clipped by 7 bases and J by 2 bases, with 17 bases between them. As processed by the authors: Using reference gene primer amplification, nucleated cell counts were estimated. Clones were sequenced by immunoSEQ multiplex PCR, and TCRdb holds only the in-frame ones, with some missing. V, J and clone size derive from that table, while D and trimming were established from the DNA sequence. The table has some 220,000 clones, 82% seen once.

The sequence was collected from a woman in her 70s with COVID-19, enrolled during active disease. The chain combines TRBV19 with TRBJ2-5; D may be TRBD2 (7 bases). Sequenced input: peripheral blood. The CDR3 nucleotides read TGTGCCAGTAAGGGGCTAGGGGGAGGGCAAGAGACCCAGTACTTC. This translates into CASKGLGGGQETQYF.